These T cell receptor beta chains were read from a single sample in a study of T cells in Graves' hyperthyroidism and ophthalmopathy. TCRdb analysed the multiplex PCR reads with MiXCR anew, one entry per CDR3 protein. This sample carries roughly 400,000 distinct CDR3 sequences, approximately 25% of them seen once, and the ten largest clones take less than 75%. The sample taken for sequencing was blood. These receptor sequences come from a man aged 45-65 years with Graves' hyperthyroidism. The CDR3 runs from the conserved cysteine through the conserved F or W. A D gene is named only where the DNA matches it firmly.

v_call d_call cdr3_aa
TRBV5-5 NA CASSLKQGGPDTQYF
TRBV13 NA CASSVEGSRTYEQYF
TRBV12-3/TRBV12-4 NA CASSLSSPQETQYF
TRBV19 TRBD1 CASSIENRGRSNQPQHF
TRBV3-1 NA CASSQGNSPLHF
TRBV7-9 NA CASRPTGANVLTF
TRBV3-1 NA CASRGVSSEQYF
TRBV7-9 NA CASSTPRNEQFF
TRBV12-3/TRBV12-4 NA CASSFLRGETQYF
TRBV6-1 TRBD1 CASSSGQAHTEAFF
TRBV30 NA CAWTSGTLQPQHF
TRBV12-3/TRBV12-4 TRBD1 CASSLIGSGDRGRAFF
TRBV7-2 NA CASSFSSERAYEQYF
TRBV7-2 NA CASSFGVGGTEAFF
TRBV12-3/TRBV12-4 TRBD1 CASNNPGQGAGYTF
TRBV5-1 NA CASSPGPADPYEQYF
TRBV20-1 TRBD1 CGARDSELSTYEQYF
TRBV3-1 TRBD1 CASSQGQGAGYTF
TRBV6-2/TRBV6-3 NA CASRMNTEAFF
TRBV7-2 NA CASSLARVVNEQFF
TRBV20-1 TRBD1 CSAPTSRDRGREQYF
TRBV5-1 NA CASSLGATYGYTF